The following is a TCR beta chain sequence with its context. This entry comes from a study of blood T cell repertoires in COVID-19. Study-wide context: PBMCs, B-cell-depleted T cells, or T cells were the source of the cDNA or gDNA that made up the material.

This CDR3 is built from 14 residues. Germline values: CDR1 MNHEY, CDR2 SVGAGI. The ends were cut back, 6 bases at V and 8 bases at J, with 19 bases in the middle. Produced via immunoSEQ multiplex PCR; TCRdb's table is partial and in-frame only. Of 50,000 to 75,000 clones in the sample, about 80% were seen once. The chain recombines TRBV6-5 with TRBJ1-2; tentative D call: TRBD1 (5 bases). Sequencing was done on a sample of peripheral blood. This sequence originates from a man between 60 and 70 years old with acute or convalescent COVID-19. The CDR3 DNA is TGTGCCAGCAGGGCGGGACTCCTTAGAGGAGGCTACACCTTC. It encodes CASRAGLLRGGYTF.